The subject of this entry is one T cell receptor beta chain. Its target is not known. Every patient had mismatch repair deficiency by PCR or immunohistochemistry. The CDR3 is made up of 14 amino acids. V was clipped by 4 bases and J by 0 bases; unmatched bases: 2. Germline CDR1 reads MNHEY; CDR2 reads SMNVEV (reference sequence). Here immunoSEQ multiplex PCR was the method, and the copy in TCRdb shows in-frame clones only, minus some. This table has about 79,000 clones, approximately 81% appearing once. This record comes from a study of PD-1 blockade in mismatch repair-deficient tumors. Study-wide points: Rapid post-treatment expansion, then contraction, generally preceding radiologic response, marked tumor-resident clones.

The V and J genes are TRBV27 and TRBJ1-2; 7 bases line up with TRBD1. This TCR derives from an adult with mismatch repair-deficient cancer. The starting material was peripheral blood, obtained 44 weeks after starting pembrolizumab. The CDR3 DNA sequence: TGTGCCAGCAGTTCGGGGACAGCTAACTATGGCTACACCTTC. It codes for CASSSGTANYGYTF.